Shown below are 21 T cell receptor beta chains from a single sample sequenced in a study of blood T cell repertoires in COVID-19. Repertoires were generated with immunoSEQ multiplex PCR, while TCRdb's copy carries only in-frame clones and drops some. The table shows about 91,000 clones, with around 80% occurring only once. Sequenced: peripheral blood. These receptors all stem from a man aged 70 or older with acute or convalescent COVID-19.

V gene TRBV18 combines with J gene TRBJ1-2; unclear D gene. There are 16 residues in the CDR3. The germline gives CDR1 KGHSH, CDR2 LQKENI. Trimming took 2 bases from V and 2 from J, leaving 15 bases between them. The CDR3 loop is CASSPTQTARNYGYTF. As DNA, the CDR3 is TGTGCCAGCTCACCAACTCAAACGGCCAGGAACTATGGCTACACCTTC.

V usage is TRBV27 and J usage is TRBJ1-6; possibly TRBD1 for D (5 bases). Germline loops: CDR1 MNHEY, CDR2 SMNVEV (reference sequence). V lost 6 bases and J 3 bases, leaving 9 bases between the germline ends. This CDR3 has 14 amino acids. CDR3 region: CASRGALYNSPLHF. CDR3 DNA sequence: TGTGCCAGCAGAGGGGCCCTCTATAATTCACCCCTCCACTTT.

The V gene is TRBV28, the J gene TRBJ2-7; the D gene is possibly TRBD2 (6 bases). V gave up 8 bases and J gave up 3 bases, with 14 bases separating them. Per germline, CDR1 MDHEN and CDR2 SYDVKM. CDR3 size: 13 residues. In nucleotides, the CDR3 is TGTGCCAGCCAAACGGGGACTCTCTACGAGCAGTACTTC. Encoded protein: CASQTGTLYEQYF.

The CDR3 is CASSLGGGPQETQYF. DNA for the CDR3: TGTGCCAGCAGCTTAGGGGGAGGGCCCCAAGAGACCCAGTACTTC. The chain is built from TRBV7-2 and TRBJ2-5, with 7 bases aligning to TRBD2. V lost 1 base to trimming and J lost 1 base; unmatched junction nucleotides: 3. Germline V gives CDR1 SGHTA, CDR2 FQGNSA. The CDR3 sequence is 15 residues long.

CDR3 bases: TGTGCAAGTCGCTTTTGCTCTAGCGGGAGAACGGAGACCCAGTACTTC. Translated, it gives CASRFCSSGRTETQYF. This chain links TRBV12-2 with TRBJ2-5; the D call in the table, TRBD2, was not verified against the DNA. TRBV12-2 is marked as a pseudogene. This CDR3 region has 16 residues.

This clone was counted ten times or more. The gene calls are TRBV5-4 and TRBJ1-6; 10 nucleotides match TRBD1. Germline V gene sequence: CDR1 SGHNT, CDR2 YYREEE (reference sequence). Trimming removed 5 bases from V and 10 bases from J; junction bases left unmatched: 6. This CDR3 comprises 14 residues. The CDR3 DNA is TGTGCCAGCAGAAGGACAGGGGGAGGCTCACCCCTCCACTTT. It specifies CASRRTGGGSPLHF.

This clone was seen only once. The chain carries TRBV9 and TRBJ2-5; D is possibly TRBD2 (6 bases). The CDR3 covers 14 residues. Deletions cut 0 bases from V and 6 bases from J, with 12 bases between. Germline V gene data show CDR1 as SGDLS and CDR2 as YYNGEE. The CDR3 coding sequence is TGTGCCAGCAGCGTAGGGGCGGGATTGCAGACCCAGTACTTC. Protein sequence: CASSVGAGLQTQYF.

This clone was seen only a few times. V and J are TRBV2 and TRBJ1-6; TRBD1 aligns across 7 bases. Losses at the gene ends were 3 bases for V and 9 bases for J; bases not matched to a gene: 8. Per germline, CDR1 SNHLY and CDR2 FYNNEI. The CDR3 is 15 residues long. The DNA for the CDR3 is TGTGCCAGCAGTGATATATATCAGGGGGGTTCACCCCTCCACTTT. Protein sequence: CASSDIYQGGSPLHF.

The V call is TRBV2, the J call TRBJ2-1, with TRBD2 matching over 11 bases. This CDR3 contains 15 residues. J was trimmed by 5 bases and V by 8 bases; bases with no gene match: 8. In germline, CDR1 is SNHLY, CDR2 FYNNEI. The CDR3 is CASQPTSGTDNEQFF. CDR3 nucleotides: TGTGCCAGCCAACCGACTAGCGGGACCGACAATGAGCAGTTCTTC. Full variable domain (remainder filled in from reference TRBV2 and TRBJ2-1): EPEVTQTPSHQVTQMGQEVILRCVPISNHLYFYWYRQILGQKVEFLVSFYNNEISEKSEIFDDQFSVERPDGSNFTLKIRSTKLEDSAMYFCASQPTSGTDNEQFFGPGTRLTVL.

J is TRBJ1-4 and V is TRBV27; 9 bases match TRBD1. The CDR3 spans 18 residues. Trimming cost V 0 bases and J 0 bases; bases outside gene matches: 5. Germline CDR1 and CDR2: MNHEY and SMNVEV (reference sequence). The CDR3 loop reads CASSLSRTGVPTNEKLFF. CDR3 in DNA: TGTGCCAGCAGTTTATCCCGGACAGGGGTTCCAACTAATGAAAAACTGTTTTTT.

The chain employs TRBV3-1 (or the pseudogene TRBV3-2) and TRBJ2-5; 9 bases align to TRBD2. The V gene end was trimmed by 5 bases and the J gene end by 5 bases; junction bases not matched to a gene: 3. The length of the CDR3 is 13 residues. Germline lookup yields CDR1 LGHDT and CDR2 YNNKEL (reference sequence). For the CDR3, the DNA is TGTGCCAGCAGCGGTACTAGCGGGGAGACCCAGTACTTC. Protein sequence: CASSGTSGETQYF.

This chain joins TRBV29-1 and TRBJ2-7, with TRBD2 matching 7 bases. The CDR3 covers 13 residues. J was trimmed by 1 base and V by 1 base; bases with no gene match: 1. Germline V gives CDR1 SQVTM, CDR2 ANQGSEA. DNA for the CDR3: TGCAGCGTTGAAGGGGGGGGATCCTACGAGCAGTACTTC. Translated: CSVEGGGSYEQYF.

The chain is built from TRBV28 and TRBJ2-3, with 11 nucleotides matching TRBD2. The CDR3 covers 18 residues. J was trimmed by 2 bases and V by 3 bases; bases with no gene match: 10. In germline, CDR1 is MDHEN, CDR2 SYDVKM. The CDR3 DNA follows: TGTGCCAGCAGTTTCGACCAAAGGACTAGCGGGTACACAGATACGCAGTATTTT. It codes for CASSFDQRTSGYTDTQYF. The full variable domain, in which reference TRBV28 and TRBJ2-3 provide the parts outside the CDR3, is DVKVTQSSRYLVKRTGEKVFLECVQDMDHENMFWYRQDPGLGLRLIYFSYDVKMKEKGDIPEGYSVSREKKERFSLILESASTNQTSMYLCASSFDQRTSGYTDTQYFGPGTRLTVL.

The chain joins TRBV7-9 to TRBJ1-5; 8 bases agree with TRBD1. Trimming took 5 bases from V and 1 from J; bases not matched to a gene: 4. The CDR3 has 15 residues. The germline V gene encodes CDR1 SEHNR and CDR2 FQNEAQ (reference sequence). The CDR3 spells CASSRTGGSNQPQHF. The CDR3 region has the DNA TGTGCCAGCAGCCGAACAGGGGGGAGCAATCAGCCCCAGCATTTT.

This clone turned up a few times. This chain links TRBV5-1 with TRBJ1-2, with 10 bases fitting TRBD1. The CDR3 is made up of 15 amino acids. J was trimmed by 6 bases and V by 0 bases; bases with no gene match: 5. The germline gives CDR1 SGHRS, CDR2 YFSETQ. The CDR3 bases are TGCGCCAGCAGCTTGGGTGCGGGACAGGGGCATGGCTACACCTTC. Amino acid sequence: CASSLGAGQGHGYTF. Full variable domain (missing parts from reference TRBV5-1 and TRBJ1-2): KAGVTQTPRYLIKTRGQQVTLSCSPISGHRSVSWYQQTPGQGLQFLFEYFSETQRNKGNFPGRFSGRQFSNSRSEMNVSTLELGDSALYLCASSLGAGQGHGYTFGSGTRLTVV.

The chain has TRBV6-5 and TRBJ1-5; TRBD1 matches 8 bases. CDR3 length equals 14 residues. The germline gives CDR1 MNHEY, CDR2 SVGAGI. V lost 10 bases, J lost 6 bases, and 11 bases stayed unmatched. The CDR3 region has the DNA TGTGCCATCCAGGGGTTACAGGGGGGTCAGCCCCAGCATTTT. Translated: CAIQGLQGGQPQHF.

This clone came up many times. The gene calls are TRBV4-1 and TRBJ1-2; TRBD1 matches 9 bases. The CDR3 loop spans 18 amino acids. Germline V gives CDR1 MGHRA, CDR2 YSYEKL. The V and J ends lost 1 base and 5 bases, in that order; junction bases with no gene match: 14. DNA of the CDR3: TGCGCCAGCAGCCAAGCCGGACAGGGGACAGATTATGGGTATGGCTACACCTTC. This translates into CASSQAGQGTDYGYGYTF.

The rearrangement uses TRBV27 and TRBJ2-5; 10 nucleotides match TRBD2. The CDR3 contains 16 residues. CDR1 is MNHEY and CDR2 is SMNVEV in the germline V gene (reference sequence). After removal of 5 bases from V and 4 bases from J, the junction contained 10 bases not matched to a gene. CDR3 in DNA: TGTGCCAGCAGTCTTAGGGAGCGGGAGGGTCCAGAGACCCAGTACTTC. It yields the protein CASSLREREGPETQYF.

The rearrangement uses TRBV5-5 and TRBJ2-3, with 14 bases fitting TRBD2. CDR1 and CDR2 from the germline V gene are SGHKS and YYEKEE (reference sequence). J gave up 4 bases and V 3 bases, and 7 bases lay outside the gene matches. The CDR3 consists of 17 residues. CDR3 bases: TGTGCCAGCAGCTCGACTAGCGGGAGGGCCGTCGCAGATACGCAGTATTTT. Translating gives CASSSTSGRAVADTQYF.

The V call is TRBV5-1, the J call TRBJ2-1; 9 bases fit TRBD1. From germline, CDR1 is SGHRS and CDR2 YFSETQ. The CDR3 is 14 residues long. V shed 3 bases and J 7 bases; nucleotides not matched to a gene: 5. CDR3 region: CASSSPGQGNEQFF. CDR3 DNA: TGCGCCAGCAGCTCCCCGGGACAGGGTAATGAGCAGTTCTTC.

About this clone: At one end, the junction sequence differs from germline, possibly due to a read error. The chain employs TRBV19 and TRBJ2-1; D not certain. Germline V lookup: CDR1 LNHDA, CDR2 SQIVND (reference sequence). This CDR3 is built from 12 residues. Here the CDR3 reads CATTTTYSEQFF. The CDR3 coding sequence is TGTGCCACCACGACAACATACAGTGAGCAGTTCTTC.